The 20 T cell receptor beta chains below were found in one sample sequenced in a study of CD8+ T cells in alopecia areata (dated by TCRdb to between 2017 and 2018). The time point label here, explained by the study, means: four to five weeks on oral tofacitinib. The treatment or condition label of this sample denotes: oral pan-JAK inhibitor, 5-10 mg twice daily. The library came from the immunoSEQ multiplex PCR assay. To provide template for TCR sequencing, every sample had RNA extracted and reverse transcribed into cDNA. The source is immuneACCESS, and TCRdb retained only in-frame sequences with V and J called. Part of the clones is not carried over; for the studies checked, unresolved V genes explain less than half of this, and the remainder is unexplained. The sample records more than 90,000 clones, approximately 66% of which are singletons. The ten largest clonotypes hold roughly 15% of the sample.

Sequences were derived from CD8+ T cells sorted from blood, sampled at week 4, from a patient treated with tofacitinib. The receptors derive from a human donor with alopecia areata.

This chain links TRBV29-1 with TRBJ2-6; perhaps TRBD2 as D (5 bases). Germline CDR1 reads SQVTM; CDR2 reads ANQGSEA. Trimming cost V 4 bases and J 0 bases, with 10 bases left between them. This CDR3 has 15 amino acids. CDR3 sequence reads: CSVAEGYSGANVLTF. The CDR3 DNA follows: TGCAGCGTTGCTGAGGGTTACTCTGGGGCCAACGTCCTGACTTTC.

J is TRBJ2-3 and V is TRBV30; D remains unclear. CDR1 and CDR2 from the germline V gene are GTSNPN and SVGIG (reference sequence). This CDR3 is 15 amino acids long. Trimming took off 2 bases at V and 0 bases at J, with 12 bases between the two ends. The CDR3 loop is CAWSYGSTSTDTQYF. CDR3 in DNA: TGTGCCTGGAGTTATGGTAGCACTAGCACAGATACGCAGTATTTT.

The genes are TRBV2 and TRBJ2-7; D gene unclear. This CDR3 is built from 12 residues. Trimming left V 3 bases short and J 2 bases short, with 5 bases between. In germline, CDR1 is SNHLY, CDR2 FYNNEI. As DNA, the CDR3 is TGTGCCAGCAGTGATCTGCCCTACGAGCAGTACTTC. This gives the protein CASSDLPYEQYF.

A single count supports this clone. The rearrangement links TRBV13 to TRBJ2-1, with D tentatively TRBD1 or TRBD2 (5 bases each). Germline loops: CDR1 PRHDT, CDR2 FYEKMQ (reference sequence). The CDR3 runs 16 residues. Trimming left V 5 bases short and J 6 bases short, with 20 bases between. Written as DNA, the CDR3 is TGTGCCAGCAGCCTAGCTAGGGTAGGGGCCCCCAATGAGCAGTTCTTC. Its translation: CASSLARVGAPNEQFF. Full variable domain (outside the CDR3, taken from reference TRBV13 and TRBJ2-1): AAGVIQSPRHLIKEKRETATLKCYPIPRHDTVYWYQQGPGQDPQFLISFYEKMQSDKGSIPDRFSAQQFSDYHSELNMSSLELGDSALYFCASSLARVGAPNEQFFGPGTRLTVL.

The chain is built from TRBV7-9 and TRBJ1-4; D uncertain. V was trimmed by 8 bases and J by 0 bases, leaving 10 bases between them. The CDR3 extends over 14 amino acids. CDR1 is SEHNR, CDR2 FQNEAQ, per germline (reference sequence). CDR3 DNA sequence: TGTGCCAGCGCCAACTTTGCAACTAATGAAAAACTGTTTTTT. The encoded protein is CASANFATNEKLFF.

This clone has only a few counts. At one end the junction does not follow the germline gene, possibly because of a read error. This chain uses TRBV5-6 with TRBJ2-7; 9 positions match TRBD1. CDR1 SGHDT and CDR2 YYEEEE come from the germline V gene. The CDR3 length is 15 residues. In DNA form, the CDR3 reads TGCGCCAGCAGCCCTGTGACAGGGGGCTCCTACGAGCAGTACTTC. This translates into CASSPVTGGSYEQYF.

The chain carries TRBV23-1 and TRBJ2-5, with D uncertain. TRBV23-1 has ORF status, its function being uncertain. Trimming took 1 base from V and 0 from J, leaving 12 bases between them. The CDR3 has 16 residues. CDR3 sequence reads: CASSQCPPGHQETQYF. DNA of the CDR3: TGCGCCAGCAGTCAATGCCCCCCCGGGCACCAAGAGACCCAGTACTTC.

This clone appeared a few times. The CDR3 nucleotides are TGTGCCAGCCAGACGCCGGGGGAGGACTATGGCTACACCTTC. It specifies CASQTPGEDYGYTF. The rearrangement links TRBV6-6 to TRBJ1-2, with a possible D match to TRBD1 (5 bases). V was cut by 8 bases and J by 3 bases, with 16 bases left in between. This CDR3 region has 14 residues. Per germline, CDR1 MNHNY and CDR2 SVGAGI (reference sequence).

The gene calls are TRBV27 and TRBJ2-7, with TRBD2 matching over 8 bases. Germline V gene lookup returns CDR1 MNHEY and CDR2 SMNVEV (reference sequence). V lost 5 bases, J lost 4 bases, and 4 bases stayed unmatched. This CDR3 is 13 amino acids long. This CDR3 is CASSLAGGYEQYF. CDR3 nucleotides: TGTGCCAGCAGTCTGGCGGGAGGATACGAGCAGTACTTC.

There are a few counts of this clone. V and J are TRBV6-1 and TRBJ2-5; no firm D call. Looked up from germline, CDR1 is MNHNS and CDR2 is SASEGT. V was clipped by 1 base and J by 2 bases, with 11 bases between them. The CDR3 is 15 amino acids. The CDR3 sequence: CASSEDTDDQETQYF. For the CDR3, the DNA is TGTGCCAGCAGTGAAGATACGGACGATCAAGAGACCCAGTACTTC.

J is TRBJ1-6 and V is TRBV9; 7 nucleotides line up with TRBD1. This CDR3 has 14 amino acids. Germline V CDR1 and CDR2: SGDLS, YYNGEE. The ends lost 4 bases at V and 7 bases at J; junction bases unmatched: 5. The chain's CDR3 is CASSFTGDNSPLHF. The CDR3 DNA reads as TGTGCCAGCAGCTTCACAGGGGACAATTCACCCCTCCACTTT.

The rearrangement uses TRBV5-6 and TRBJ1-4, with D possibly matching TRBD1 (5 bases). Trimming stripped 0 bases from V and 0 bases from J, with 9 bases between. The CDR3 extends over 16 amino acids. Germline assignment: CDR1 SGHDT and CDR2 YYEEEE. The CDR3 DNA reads TGTGCCAGCAGCTTGGGGGTGACAGCAACTAATGAAAAACTGTTTTTT. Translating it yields CASSLGVTATNEKLFF.

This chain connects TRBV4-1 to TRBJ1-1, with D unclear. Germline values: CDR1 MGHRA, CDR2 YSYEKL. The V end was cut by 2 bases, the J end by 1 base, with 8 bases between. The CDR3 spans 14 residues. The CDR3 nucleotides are TGCGCCAGCAGCCAAAGGATAGCGAACACTGAAGCTTTCTTT. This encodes CASSQRIANTEAFF.

CDR3 nucleotide sequence: TGTGCCTGGAGCCCGGGACAGGGAACAGATACGCAGTATTTT. Its translation: CAWSPGQGTDTQYF. This sequence joins TRBV30 and TRBJ2-3; 9 bases line up with TRBD1. Germline CDR1 is GTSNPN and CDR2 is SVGIG (reference sequence). The trim removed 3 bases at V and 3 bases at J, leaving 4 bases unmatched. This CDR3 comprises 14 residues.

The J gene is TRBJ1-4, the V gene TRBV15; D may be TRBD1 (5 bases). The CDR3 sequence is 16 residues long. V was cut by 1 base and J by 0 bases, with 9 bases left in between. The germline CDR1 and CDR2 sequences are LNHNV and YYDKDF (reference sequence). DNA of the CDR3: TGTGCCACCAGCAGAGTAAAGGGACCAACTAATGAAAAACTGTTTTTT. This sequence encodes CATSRVKGPTNEKLFF.

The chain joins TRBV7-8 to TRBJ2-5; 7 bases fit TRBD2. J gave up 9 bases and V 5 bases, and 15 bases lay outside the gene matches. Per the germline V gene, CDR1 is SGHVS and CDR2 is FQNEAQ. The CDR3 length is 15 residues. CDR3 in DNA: TGTGCCAGCAGCGTCGGCCTGGGGCCTCGGGAGGCCCAGTACTTC. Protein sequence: CASSVGLGPREAQYF. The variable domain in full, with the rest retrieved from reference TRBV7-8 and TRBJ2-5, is GAGVSQSPRYKVAKRGQDVALRCDPISGHVSLFWYQQALGQGPEFLTYFQNEAQLDKSGLPSDRFFAERPEGSVSTLKIQRTQQEDSAVYLCASSVGLGPREAQYFGPGTRLLVL.

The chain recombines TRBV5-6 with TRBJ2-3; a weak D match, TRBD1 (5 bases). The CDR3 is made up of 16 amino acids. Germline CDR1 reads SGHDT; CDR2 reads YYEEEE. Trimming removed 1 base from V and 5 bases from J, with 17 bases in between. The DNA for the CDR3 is TGTGCCAGCAGCTTGCAGATCGTAACAGGTTTAGATACGCAGTATTTT. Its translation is CASSLQIVTGLDTQYF.

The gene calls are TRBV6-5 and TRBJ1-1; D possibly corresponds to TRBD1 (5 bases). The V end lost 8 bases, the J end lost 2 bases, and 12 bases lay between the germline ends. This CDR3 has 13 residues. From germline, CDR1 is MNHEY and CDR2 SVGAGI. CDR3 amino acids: CASSVGGNTEAFF. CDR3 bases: TGTGCCAGCTCGGTCGGGGGAAACACTGAAGCTTTCTTT.

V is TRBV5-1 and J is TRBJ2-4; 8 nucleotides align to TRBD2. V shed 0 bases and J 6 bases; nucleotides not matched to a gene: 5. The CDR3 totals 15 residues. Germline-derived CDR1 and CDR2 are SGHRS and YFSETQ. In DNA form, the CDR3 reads TGCGCCAGCAGCTTGGAGGGGAGCGGGGGAAACATTCAGTACTTC. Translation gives CASSLEGSGGNIQYF.

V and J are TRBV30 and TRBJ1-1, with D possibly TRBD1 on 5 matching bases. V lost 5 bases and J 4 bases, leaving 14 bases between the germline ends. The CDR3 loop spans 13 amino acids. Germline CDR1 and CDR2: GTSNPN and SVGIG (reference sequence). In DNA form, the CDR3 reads TGTGCCTGGGCACTTGGGGGTACCACTGAAGCTTTCTTT. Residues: CAWALGGTTEAFF. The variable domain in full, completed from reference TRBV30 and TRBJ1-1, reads SQTIHQWPATLVQPVGSPLSLECTVEGTSNPNLYWYRQAAGRGLQLLFYSVGIGQISSEVPQNLSASRPQDRQFILSSKKLLLSDSGFYLCAWALGGTTEAFFGQGTRLTVV.